This is a list of T cell receptor beta chains from one sample in a study of glioma-infiltrating T cells after dendritic cell vaccination. The data were produced by immunoSEQ multiplex PCR, yet TCRdb's version contains in-frame clones alone and is incomplete. The sample has tens of thousands of clones, 79% seen once. The sample here was blood, taken before dendritic cell vaccination. These receptors were collected from a human donor with glioblastoma. Each CDR3 is given with its conserved first and last residue. The D gene is left open where the match is weak. Size is stated for part of the rows, as once, few or many counts, or as a class when the clone is expanded.

TRBV6-1	TRBD1	few	TRBJ1-1	CAARTGGPYEAFF	TGTGCCGCGAGAACAGGGGGCCCTTATGAGGCTTTCTTT
TRBV30	NA	NA	TRBJ2-7	CAWSANREREQYF	TGTGCCTGGAGTGCAAACAGGGAAAGAGAGCAGTACTTC
TRBV6-6	TRBD1	NA	TRBJ1-1	CAAYQGALNTEAFF	TGTGCCGCCTACCAGGGGGCCCTGAACACTGAAGCTTTCTTT
TRBV4-3	TRBD2	NA	TRBJ2-7	CASSQESRGGYEQYF	TGCGCCAGCAGCCAAGAGTCTCGGGGGGGCTACGAGCAGTACTTC
TRBV5-4	TRBD1	NA	TRBJ2-3	CASSLVGLVGGGTDTQYF	TGTGCCAGCAGCTTGGTAGGCCTCGTAGGGGGCGGCACAGATACGCAGTATTTT
TRBV6-5	NA	NA	TRBJ2-3	CASSYGSKGTDTQYF	TGTGCCAGCAGTTATGGTAGTAAAGGCACAGATACGCAGTATTTT
TRBV29-1	NA	NA	TRBJ1-2	CSVEDLGQGNVYGYTF	TGCAGCGTTGAAGATCTAGGGCAGGGGAACGTCTATGGCTACACCTTC
TRBV2	NA	NA	TRBJ1-5	CASSEAYNQPQHF	TGTGCCAGCAGTGAAGCCTATAATCAGCCCCAGCATTTT
TRBV30	NA	NA	TRBJ2-7	CAWSWLAGPYEQYF	TGTGCCTGGAGTTGGCTCGCGGGTCCCTACGAGCAGTACTTC
TRBV7-2	TRBD2	once	TRBJ2-7	CASSPAGGGKQYF	TGTGCCAGCAGCCCCGCGGGGGGGGGAAAACAGTACTTC